This T cell receptor (beta chain) was observed in a study of T cell responses to AZD1222 COVID-19 vaccine (dated by TCRdb to the early 2020s). In terms of the full investigation: AZD1222 recipients given second doses at about 4 weeks or at about 12 weeks were pooled, since spike-specific TCR depth and breadth were not found to differ between the two schedules. TCR sequencing covered fewer than 250 trial participants: 200 to 210 given two doses of AZD1222 and about 26 given two doses of MenACWY control vaccine. Trial participants were enrolled by age into 18-55, 56-69 and 70-plus year subgroups, with approximately 150, 28 and 58 TCR-sequenced participants respectively.

The CDR3 regions of human TCRbeta chains were analyzed by immunosequencing. Per the source publication's procedure: Repertoire TCRs were matched against a reference library of SARS-CoV-2-specific TCRs generated with the MIRA antigen-specificity platform. Breadth was defined as the fraction of unique TCRs that were SARS-CoV-2-associated. Depth was defined as the fraction of total T cells that were SARS-CoV-2-associated. Using the MIRA data, each spike-specific TCR was assigned both to the spike region to which the TCR was reactive and to a CD4 or CD8 class. Log10-transformed breadth and depth values were compared by one-way ANOVA with Sidak's multiple comparisons tests. Here the immuneACCESS table is served through TCRdb, limited to in-frame sequences with V and J called. Missing clones are a known gap in these copies; in checked studies unresolved V genes cover under half, and the rest lacks a known reason. For V, J and clone size, that table is used; D and trimming come from the DNA. This sample is represented by approximately 91,000 clones; about 88% of them were singletons. About an eighth of the sample goes to the ten largest clones.

The time point label, as the study defines it: baseline before first vaccination. Samples from vaccinated people were obtained from the UK trials COV001 and COV002, which included a single-blind randomized controlled phase 2/3 trial of AZD1222 (ChAdOx1 nCoV-19) in healthy adults. For TCRbeta chain sequencing, PBMC samples were collected from trial participants at day 0 and at day 28 after the second dose. Trimmed from V: 0 bases; trimmed from J: 1 base; junction bases lacking a gene match: 3. The CDR3, from cysteine to phenylalanine, totals 16 residues. Only the CDR3 region is kept as DNA, spanning 48 bases read in frame from base 1. The germline V gene encodes CDR1 SGHRS and CDR2 YFSETQ. Comment on this clone: Its antigen has not been determined. Base quality data are lacking; no much larger clone is found one base away.

Results and caveats for the whole study, not just this receptor: Spike-specific TCR breadth and depth rose significantly after two AZD1222 doses compared with day 0 and with MenACWY recipients. CD4 TCRs associated with the vaccine covered the entire spike protein, and the dominant responses were in regions 160-218 and 743-854. In the small 56-69-year group, the increase in depth fell short of significance, most likely because of low power. Most participants were white British and females outnumbered males, and the authors suggested that clonal diversity may have been underestimated. Reportedly, close to half of the unique spike-specific TCRs recognized epitopes lying outside the regions that are mutated in the B.1.351 and B.1.1.7 variants. Conclusions about previously exposed vaccinees are limited because only a handful of AZD1222 recipients were SARS-CoV-2 seropositive at baseline. No day 14 peak-response samples were available, so repertoires were characterized only after the peak T cell response.

The sample here was peripheral blood, taken on day 0 of AZD1222 vaccination. The receptor comes from an adult in good health. The rearranged chain carries TRBV5-1 and TRBJ2-2; TRBD2 lines up with 7 middle nucleotides. The nucleotide sequence is TGCGCCAGCAGCTTGGACGGGAGGAAGAACACCGGGGAGCTGTTTTTT. Its translation reads: CASSLDGRKNTGELFF.